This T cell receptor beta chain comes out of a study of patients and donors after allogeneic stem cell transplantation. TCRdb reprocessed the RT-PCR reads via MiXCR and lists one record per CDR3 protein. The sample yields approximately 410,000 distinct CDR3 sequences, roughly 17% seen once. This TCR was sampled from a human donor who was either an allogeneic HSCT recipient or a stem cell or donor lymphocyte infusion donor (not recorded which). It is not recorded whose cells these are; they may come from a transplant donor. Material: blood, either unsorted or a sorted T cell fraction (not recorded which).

CDR3 loop: CASSQGLADRGRGYTF. The CDR3 DNA reads TGTGCCAGCAGCCAAGGGCTCGCCGACAGGGGCCGGGGCTACACCTTC. The chain uses TRBV14 and TRBJ1-2; 8 bases map to TRBD1. Germline CDR1 is SGHDN and CDR2 is FVKESK. Trimming took 1 base from V and 8 from J; bases not matched to a gene: 12. The CDR3 totals 16 residues.